The 21 T cell receptor beta chains presented below share a single source sample, sequenced in a study of blood T cell repertoires in COVID-19. Here immunoSEQ multiplex PCR was the method, and the copy in TCRdb shows in-frame clones only, minus some. The sample has roughly 260,000 clones, 70% to 90% seen once. What was sequenced was PBMCs or T cells enriched from blood (not recorded which). These receptors all come from a woman aged 45-65 years who had recovered from COVID-19.

About this clone itself: The germline gene is not matched at one end of the junction; a read error may be the cause. The CDR3 DNA reads TGTGCCAGCAGCTTAGAGGGGTCCGGGGAGCTGTTTTTT. Translation gives CASSLEGSGELFF. The chain links TRBV12-3 or TRBV12-4 to TRBJ2-2; D may correspond to TRBD1 or TRBD2 (5 bases each). The length of the CDR3 is 13 residues.

The rearrangement uses TRBV12-5 and TRBJ1-6; maybe TRBD1 (6 bases). Germline-derived CDR1 and CDR2 are LGHNT and FRNRAP. Trimming removed 7 bases at V and 0 bases at J, with 10 bases between. This CDR3 has 15 amino acids. The DNA of the CDR3 is TGTGCTAGTGCCCCGGACAGCTCCTATAATTCACCCCTCCACTTT. Amino acid sequence: CASAPDSSYNSPLHF.

The chain links TRBV2 to TRBJ1-2, with a possible D match to TRBD1 (6 bases). The CDR3 totals 13 residues. The V gene lost 10 bases and the J gene lost 0 bases, with 12 bases spanning the gap. From germline, CDR1 is SNHLY and CDR2 FYNNEI. The CDR3 loop is CAIGGQANYGYTF. In nucleotides, the CDR3 is TGTGCCATCGGGGGGCAAGCTAACTATGGCTACACCTTC.

This clone has just a few counts. The chain employs TRBV4-1 and TRBJ2-7, with D unresolved. This CDR3 has 15 residues. The V end lost 4 bases, the J end lost 0 bases, and 13 bases lay between the germline ends. Germline V CDR1 and CDR2: MGHRA, YSYEKL. The CDR3 loop reads CASSPTAATSYEQYF. The CDR3 region has the DNA TGCGCCAGCAGCCCCACGGCGGCCACCTCCTACGAGCAGTACTTC.

The chain joins TRBV12-3 or TRBV12-4 to TRBJ1-5; 7 bases line up with TRBD1. CDR3 length: 13 residues. V dropped 6 bases and J dropped 6; count of bases not matched to a gene: 5. The CDR3 here is CASRTGVSQPQHF. CDR3 nucleotide sequence: TGTGCCAGCAGAACAGGGGTGAGTCAGCCCCAGCATTTT.

CDR3 coding DNA: TGTGCCAGCAGCCTCGGACAGACCTTTCAGCCCCAGCATTTT. Translation gives CASSLGQTFQPQHF. V gene TRBV3-1 (or the pseudogene TRBV3-2) combines with J gene TRBJ1-5; maybe TRBD1 (6 bases). Germline V gene sequence: CDR1 LGHDT, CDR2 YNNKEL (reference sequence). V was cut by 4 bases and J by 6 bases, with 13 bases left in between. The CDR3 sequence is 14 residues long.

The rearrangement links TRBV27 to TRBJ2-7; 8 bases fit TRBD1. With V trimmed by 5 bases and J by 3 bases, 12 bases remained unmatched. Germline V gives CDR1 MNHEY, CDR2 SMNVEV (reference sequence). The CDR3 is 16 amino acids. The CDR3 nucleotides are TGTGCCAGCAGTCGCCTAGACGGGACAGGCTACTACGAGCAGTACTTC. The encoded protein is CASSRLDGTGYYEQYF.

The V call is TRBV5-4, the J call TRBJ2-5; 9 nucleotides match TRBD1. The CDR3 totals 14 residues. The junction had 2 bases not matched to a gene; V was cut back by 3 bases and J by 2 bases. From germline, CDR1 is SGHNT and CDR2 YYREEE (reference sequence). Here the CDR3 DNA reads TGTGCCAGCAGCTGGGGACAGGGTCAAGAGACCCAGTACTTC. Translated: CASSWGQGQETQYF.

CDR3 sequence (DNA): TGTGCCAGCAGTTCACCCCGGACAGGGTTAAATCAGCCCCAGCATTTT. Translated: CASSSPRTGLNQPQHF. The chain combines TRBV28 with TRBJ1-5, with 8 bases aligning to TRBD1. Germline CDR1 and CDR2: MDHEN and SYDVKM. CDR3 length: 16 amino acids. V shed 4 bases, J shed 4 bases, and the junction held 9 bases outside the gene matches.

The chain joins TRBV12-3 or TRBV12-4 to TRBJ1-2; D ambiguous. The germline V and J ends were trimmed by 5 bases and 5 bases, with 12 bases remaining between them. The CDR3 contains 13 residues. The CDR3 bases are TGTGCCAGCAGTGGCAGCCGACTTTATGGCTACACCTTC. Its translation: CASSGSRLYGYTF.

This clone was seen once. The V call is TRBV7-2, the J call TRBJ2-7, with 7 bases aligning to TRBD1. The length of the CDR3 is 13 residues. Trimming removed 5 bases from V and 1 base from J; junction bases left unmatched: 2. Germline V gene data show CDR1 as SGHTA and CDR2 as FQGNSA. This CDR3 is CASSRTGSYEQYF. The CDR3 DNA reads TGTGCCAGCAGCCGGACAGGTTCCTACGAGCAGTACTTC.

This CDR3 reads CASSDRGPNTEAFF. Here the CDR3 DNA reads TGTGCCAGCAGTGACCGGGGTCCGAACACTGAAGCTTTCTTT. The chain has TRBV6-2 or TRBV6-3 and TRBJ1-1; D unresolved. Germline CDR1 reads MNHEY; CDR2 reads SVGEGT. This CDR3 has 14 amino acids. Trimming took off 5 bases at V and 1 base at J, with 11 bases between the two ends.

The chain carries TRBV6-6 and TRBJ1-2; no firm D call. Germline lookup yields CDR1 MNHNY and CDR2 SVGAGI (reference sequence). The length of the CDR3 is 15 residues. V was cut by 7 bases and J by 2 bases, with 17 bases left in between. Written as DNA, the CDR3 is TGTGCCAGCACCCCGGGAAGGGCTACAAACTATGGCTACACCTTC. Amino acids: CASTPGRATNYGYTF.

This clone was recorded only once. J is TRBJ2-7 and V is TRBV25-1; D gene uncertain. Per the germline V gene, CDR1 is MGHDK and CDR2 is SYGVNS. Trimming pared 5 bases from V and 1 base from J, leaving 3 bases between. The CDR3 has 11 residues. The CDR3 region is CASSSSYEQYF. DNA of the CDR3: TGTGCCAGCAGTTCGTCCTACGAGCAGTACTTC.

The gene calls are TRBV27 and TRBJ1-1; 7 bases line up with TRBD1. V lost 2 bases to trimming and J lost 0 bases; unmatched junction nucleotides: 6. CDR1 is MNHEY and CDR2 is SMNVEV in the germline V gene (reference sequence). The CDR3 runs to 16 residues. The CDR3 sequence is CASSLSRGLMNTEAFF. In DNA, the CDR3 is TGTGCCAGCAGTTTAAGTAGGGGGCTTATGAACACTGAAGCTTTCTTT.

This clone was seen only once. The chain uses TRBV27 and TRBJ1-1, with D hard to call. The CDR3 runs 15 residues. Germline CDR1 MNHEY, CDR2 SMNVEV (reference sequence). Trimming shortened V by 1 base and J by 4 bases, and 13 bases separated the two germline ends. The CDR3 DNA reads TGTGCCAGCAGTTTATACGGGGATATAGGCACTGAAGCTTTCTTT. Translating it yields CASSLYGDIGTEAFF.

The DNA for the CDR3 is TGTGCCAGTAGTTCGGGACTAGCGGTCTACAATGAGCAGTTCTTC. This gives the protein CASSSGLAVYNEQFF. The V gene is TRBV19, the J gene TRBJ2-1; 11 bases agree with TRBD2. CDR3 length: 15 amino acids. Germline CDR1 reads LNHDA; CDR2 reads SQIVND (reference sequence). The V segment lost 5 bases and the J segment 3 bases; nucleotides outside the gene matches: 3.

The V call is TRBV28, the J call TRBJ1-1; TRBD1 might be the D (6 bases). Germline CDR1 reads MDHEN; CDR2 reads SYDVKM. The CDR3 has 16 amino acids. Trimming left V 2 bases short and J 1 base short, with 14 bases between. The CDR3 region has the DNA TGTGCCAGCAGTTTAATGGGGGCCCCCGGGAACACTGAAGCTTTCTTT. Its protein product is CASSLMGAPGNTEAFF.

The chain uses TRBV18 and TRBJ2-7; 7 bases fit TRBD1. The CDR3 loop spans 13 amino acids. V lost 2 bases and J lost 4; bases outside the gene matches: 2. Germline lookup yields CDR1 KGHSH and CDR2 LQKENI. In DNA form, the CDR3 reads TGTGCCAGCTCACCAAGGGGGCCGTACGAGCAGTACTTC. Amino acid sequence: CASSPRGPYEQYF.

The chain joins TRBV28 to TRBJ1-2; TRBD1 matches 11 bases. CDR1 and CDR2 from the germline V gene are MDHEN and SYDVKM. V lost 4 bases, J lost 5 bases, and 6 bases stayed unmatched. The CDR3 spans 15 residues. CDR3 loop: CASSSPGQGVYGYTF. CDR3 sequence (DNA): TGTGCCAGCAGTTCCCCGGGACAGGGGGTATATGGCTACACCTTC.

V usage is TRBV11-2 and J usage is TRBJ2-1; 8 nucleotides match TRBD2. Trimming at V came to 5 bases and at J to 4 bases, leaving 10 bases not matched to a gene. The CDR3 loop spans 16 amino acids. The germline V gene encodes CDR1 SGHAT and CDR2 FQNNGV. The CDR3 DNA follows: TGTGCCAGCAGCACACCCACCGGGGGGGATTACAATGAGCAGTTCTTC. Translation: CASSTPTGGDYNEQFF.